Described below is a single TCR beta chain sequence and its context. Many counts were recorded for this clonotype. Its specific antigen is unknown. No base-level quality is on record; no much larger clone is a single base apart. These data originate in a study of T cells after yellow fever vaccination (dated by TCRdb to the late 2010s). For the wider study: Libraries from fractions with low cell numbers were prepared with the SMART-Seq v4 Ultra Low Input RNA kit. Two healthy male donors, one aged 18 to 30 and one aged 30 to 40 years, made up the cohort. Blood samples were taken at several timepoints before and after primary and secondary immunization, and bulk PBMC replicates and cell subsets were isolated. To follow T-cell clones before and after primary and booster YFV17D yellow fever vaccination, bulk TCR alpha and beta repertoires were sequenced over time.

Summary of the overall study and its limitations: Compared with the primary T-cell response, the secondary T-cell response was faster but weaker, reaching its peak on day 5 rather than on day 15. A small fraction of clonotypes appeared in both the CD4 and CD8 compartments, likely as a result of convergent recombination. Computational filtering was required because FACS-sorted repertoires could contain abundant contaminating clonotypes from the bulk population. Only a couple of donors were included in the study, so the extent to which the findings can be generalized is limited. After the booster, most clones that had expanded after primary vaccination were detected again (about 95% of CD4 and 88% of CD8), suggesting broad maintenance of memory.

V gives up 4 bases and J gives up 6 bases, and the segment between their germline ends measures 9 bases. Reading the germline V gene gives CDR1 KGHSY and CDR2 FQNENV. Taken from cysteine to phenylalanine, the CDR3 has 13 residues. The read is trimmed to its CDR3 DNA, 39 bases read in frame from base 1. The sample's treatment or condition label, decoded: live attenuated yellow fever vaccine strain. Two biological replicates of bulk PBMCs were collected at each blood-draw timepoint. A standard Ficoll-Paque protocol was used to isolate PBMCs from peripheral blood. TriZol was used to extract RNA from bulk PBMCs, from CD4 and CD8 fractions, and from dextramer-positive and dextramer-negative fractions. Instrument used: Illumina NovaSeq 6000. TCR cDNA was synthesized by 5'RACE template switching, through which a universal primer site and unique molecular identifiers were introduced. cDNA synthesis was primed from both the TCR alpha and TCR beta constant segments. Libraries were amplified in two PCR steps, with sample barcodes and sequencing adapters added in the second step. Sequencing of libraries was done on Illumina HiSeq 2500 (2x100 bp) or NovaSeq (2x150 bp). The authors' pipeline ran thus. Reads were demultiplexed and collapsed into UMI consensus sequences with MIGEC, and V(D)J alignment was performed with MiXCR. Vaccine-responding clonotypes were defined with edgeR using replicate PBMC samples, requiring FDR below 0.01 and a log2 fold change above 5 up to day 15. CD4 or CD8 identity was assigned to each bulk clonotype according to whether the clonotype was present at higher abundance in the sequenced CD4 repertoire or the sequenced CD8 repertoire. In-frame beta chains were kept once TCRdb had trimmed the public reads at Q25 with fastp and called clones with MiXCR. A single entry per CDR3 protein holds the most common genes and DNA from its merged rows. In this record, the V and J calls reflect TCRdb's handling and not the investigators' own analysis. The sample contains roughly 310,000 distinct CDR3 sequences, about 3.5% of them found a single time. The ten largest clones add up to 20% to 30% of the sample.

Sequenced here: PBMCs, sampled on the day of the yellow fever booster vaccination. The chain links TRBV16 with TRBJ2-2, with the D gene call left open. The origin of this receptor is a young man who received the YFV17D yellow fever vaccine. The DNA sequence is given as TGTGCCAGCAGCCGGGTTTCATCCGGGGAGCTGTTTTTT. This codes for CASSRVSSGELFF.